The 30 T cell receptor beta chains below come from one sample, sequenced in a study of OX40 agonist ivuxolimab in advanced cancers. Libraries were prepared by immunoSEQ multiplex PCR; TCRdb keeps only in-frame clonotypes and omits some of them. This table has around 62,000 clones, about nine tenths appearing once. Specimen: CD4+ or CD8+ T cells sorted from blood, collected in a trial of the OX40 agonist ivuxolimab. The receptors come from an adult with an advanced solid tumor such as melanoma, head and neck, liver or kidney cancer.

The V and J genes are TRBV14 and TRBJ1-3, with D perhaps matching TRBD1 (6 bases). The CDR3 spans 13 residues. Germline values: CDR1 SGHDN, CDR2 FVKESK. Trimming removed 7 bases from V and 2 bases from J, with 9 bases in between. CDR3 loop: CASNEGAGNTIYF. In nucleotides, the CDR3 is TGTGCCAGCAACGAGGGGGCTGGAAACACCATATATTTT.

The chain's CDR3 is CASSLLAGGDRAYEQYF. DNA for the CDR3: TGTGCCAGCAGTTTATTAGCAGGGGGCGACCGGGCCTACGAGCAGTACTTC. The chain joins TRBV28 to TRBJ2-7, with TRBD1 matching over 8 bases. Germline V CDR1 and CDR2: MDHEN, SYDVKM. The CDR3 extends over 17 amino acids. With 1 base clipped from V and 2 bases from J, the junction kept 10 bases outside the gene matches.

V and J are TRBV7-9 and TRBJ2-3; 11 positions match TRBD2. Germline values: CDR1 SEHNR, CDR2 FQNEAQ (reference sequence). This CDR3 contains 18 residues. V lost 5 bases, J lost 4 bases, and 14 bases stayed unmatched. CDR3 sequence: CASSPKLRLAGNADTQYF. The CDR3 region has the DNA TGTGCCAGCAGCCCAAAGCTCCGACTAGCGGGAAATGCAGATACGCAGTATTTT.

V gene TRBV28 combines with J gene TRBJ1-3; tentative D call: TRBD1 (5 bases). This CDR3 has 16 residues. Germline CDR1 is MDHEN and CDR2 is SYDVKM. Trimming removed 7 bases at V and 0 bases at J, with 16 bases between. This CDR3 reads CASIGGAVFSGNTIYF. The CDR3 DNA follows: TGTGCCAGCATTGGTGGGGCAGTCTTCTCTGGAAACACCATATATTTT.

The chain employs TRBV5-1 and TRBJ2-3; 11 positions match TRBD2. CDR1 and CDR2 (germline): SGHRS, YFSETQ. CDR3 size: 16 residues. The trim removed 4 bases at V and 2 bases at J, leaving 6 bases unmatched. The DNA of the CDR3 is TGCGCCAGCAGCCCCGGGACTAGCGGCCTCACAGATACGCAGTATTTT. This translates into CASSPGTSGLTDTQYF. Full variable domain (missing parts from reference TRBV5-1 and TRBJ2-3): KAGVTQTPRYLIKTRGQQVTLSCSPISGHRSVSWYQQTPGQGLQFLFEYFSETQRNKGNFPGRFSGRQFSNSRSEMNVSTLELGDSALYLCASSPGTSGLTDTQYFGPGTRLTVL.

The genes are TRBV19 and TRBJ1-1; the D is unclear. Trimming shortened V by 3 bases and J by 2 bases, and 7 bases separated the two germline ends. Germline V gene data show CDR1 as LNHDA and CDR2 as SQIVND (reference sequence). The CDR3 is 13 residues long. For the CDR3, the DNA is TGTGCCAGTAGTATCTCCGCCAACACTGAAGCTTTCTTT. It specifies CASSISANTEAFF. Supplemented by reference TRBV19 and TRBJ1-1, the full variable domain reads DGGITQSPKYLFRKEGQNVTLSCEQNLNHDAMYWYRQDPGQGLRLIYYSQIVNDFQKGDIAEGYSVSREKKESFPLTVTSAQKNPTAFYLCASSISANTEAFFGQGTRLTVV.

The chain combines TRBV28 with TRBJ2-5; D could derive from TRBD1 or TRBD2 (5 bases each). The V end lost 11 bases, the J end lost 0 bases, and 7 bases lay between the germline ends. Germline V gives CDR1 MDHEN, CDR2 SYDVKM. CDR3 length: 11 residues. CDR3 DNA sequence: TGTGCCTGGGGGTACCAAGAGACCCAGTACTTC. This translates into CAWGYQETQYF.

The rearrangement joins TRBV5-1 to TRBJ1-3; 10 bases match TRBD1. The CDR3 loop spans 16 amino acids. Trimming cost V 4 bases and J 0 bases; bases outside gene matches: 4. CDR1 is SGHRS, CDR2 YFSETQ, per germline. CDR3 residues: CASSGGTGDSGNTIYF. The CDR3 DNA reads as TGCGCCAGCAGCGGGGGGACAGGGGACTCTGGAAACACCATATATTTT. The complete variable domain, with remaining parts taken from reference TRBV5-1 and TRBJ1-3, reads KAGVTQTPRYLIKTRGQQVTLSCSPISGHRSVSWYQQTPGQGLQFLFEYFSETQRNKGNFPGRFSGRQFSNSRSEMNVSTLELGDSALYLCASSGGTGDSGNTIYFGEGSWLTVV.

The gene calls are TRBV11-3 and TRBJ2-3; D is ambiguous. The CDR3 totals 14 residues. The V end lost 6 bases, the J end lost 0 bases, and 10 bases lay between the germline ends. The germline gives CDR1 SGHNT, CDR2 YENEEA. CDR3 sequence reads: CASSQRTSTDTQYF. Here the CDR3 DNA reads TGTGCCAGCAGTCAGCGAACTAGCACAGATACGCAGTATTTT.

The rearrangement uses TRBV7-8 and TRBJ2-5; TRBD1 matches at 8 bases. The CDR3 loop spans 14 amino acids. CDR1 SGHVS and CDR2 FQNEAQ come from the germline V gene. The V gene end was trimmed by 4 bases and the J gene end by 0 bases; junction bases not matched to a gene: 1. CDR3 sequence reads: CASSSGQDQETQYF. The CDR3, as DNA: TGTGCCAGCAGCTCGGGACAGGACCAAGAGACCCAGTACTTC.

The chain carries TRBV6-5 and TRBJ2-5, with D maybe TRBD1 (8 bases). The CDR3 totals 15 residues. Germline CDR1 MNHEY, CDR2 SVGAGI. The ends were cut back, 6 bases at V and 4 bases at J, with 18 bases in the middle. This CDR3 reads CASREQGEGVETQYF. The CDR3 DNA follows: TGTGCCAGCAGAGAACAGGGGGAGGGGGTAGAGACCCAGTACTTC.

The gene calls are TRBV4-3 and TRBJ1-1; D gene unclear. V gave up 4 bases and J gave up 5 bases, with 20 bases separating them. CDR1 is LGHNA and CDR2 is YSLEER in the germline V gene. The CDR3 contains 16 residues. This CDR3 reads CASSPRKDGRTTEAFF. The CDR3 nucleotides are TGCGCCAGCAGCCCTCGTAAGGACGGCCGAACGACTGAAGCTTTCTTT.

This chain joins TRBV7-8 and TRBJ2-7; D is ambiguous. Trimming pared 2 bases from V and 4 bases from J, leaving 3 bases between. The CDR3 has 11 amino acids. In germline, CDR1 is SGHVS, CDR2 FQNEAQ. CDR3 sequence reads: CASSLSYEQYF. CDR3 nucleotide sequence: TGTGCCAGCAGCTTAAGTTACGAGCAGTACTTC. The full variable domain, its missing parts supplied by reference TRBV7-8 and TRBJ2-7, is GAGVSQSPRYKVAKRGQDVALRCDPISGHVSLFWYQQALGQGPEFLTYFQNEAQLDKSGLPSDRFFAERPEGSVSTLKIQRTQQEDSAVYLCASSLSYEQYFGPGTRLTVT.

The chain carries TRBV21-1 and TRBJ2-3; no DNA check was done on the table's D call, TRBD2. TRBV21-1 is listed as a pseudogene. This CDR3 region has 19 residues. DNA of the CDR3: TGTGCCAGCAGCAAAGATTGCGTGGGACTAGCGGGATATCCAGATACGCAGTATTTT. Its protein is CASSKDCVGLAGYPDTQYF.

The J gene is TRBJ2-2, the V gene TRBV5-4, with TRBD1 as a possible D gene (7 bases). There are 15 residues in the CDR3. V shed 0 bases and J shed 5 bases, with 11 bases lying between them. Germline V CDR1 and CDR2: SGHNT, YYREEE (reference sequence). The CDR3: CASSLGAGGTGELFF. CDR3 DNA sequence: TGTGCCAGCAGCTTGGGGGCAGGGGGGACCGGGGAGCTGTTTTTT.

A few counts support this clone. V is TRBV6-5 and J is TRBJ2-7; TRBD2 might be the D (5 bases). CDR3 length: 15 amino acids. Trimming shortened V by 0 bases and J by 7 bases, and 16 bases separated the two germline ends. CDR1 and CDR2 (germline): MNHEY, SVGAGI. CDR3: CASSYSRSGPGEQYF. The CDR3 bases are TGTGCCAGCAGTTACTCGAGGAGCGGACCAGGAGAGCAGTACTTC.

The V gene is TRBV9, the J gene TRBJ2-7; the match to TRBD2 covers 10 bases. V trimming: 2 bases; J trimming: 2 bases; junction bases outside the gene matches: 13. The CDR3 length is 18 residues. Per germline, CDR1 SGDLS and CDR2 YYNGEE. This CDR3 is CASSVGLITSGETYEQYF. Written as DNA, the CDR3 is TGTGCCAGCAGCGTCGGACTAATCACTAGCGGGGAAACCTACGAGCAGTACTTC. The variable domain in full, completed from reference TRBV9 and TRBJ2-7, reads DSGVTQTPKHLITATGQRVTLRCSPRSGDLSVYWYQQSLDQGLQFLIQYYNGEERAKGNILERFSAQQFPDLHSELNLSSLELGDSALYFCASSVGLITSGETYEQYFGPGTRLTVT.

V and J are TRBV7-8 and TRBJ2-3; possible D gene TRBD2, 5 bases. Germline V gene lookup returns CDR1 SGHVS and CDR2 FQNEAQ. This CDR3 region has 15 residues. V was pared by 5 bases and J by 2 bases, with 14 bases between. The DNA of the CDR3 is TGTGCCAGCAGCCCGGGCCGGGGTTACACAGATACGCAGTATTTT. This encodes CASSPGRGYTDTQYF.

V is TRBV28 and J is TRBJ2-7; D unresolved. CDR3 size: 13 residues. V was cut by 8 bases and J by 0 bases, with 11 bases left in between. The germline V gene encodes CDR1 MDHEN and CDR2 SYDVKM. The CDR3 DNA follows: TGTGCCAGCCCCGAAGGGTGCTCCTACGAGCAGTACTTC. Its translation: CASPEGCSYEQYF.

The chain joins TRBV20-1 to TRBJ2-3, with D perhaps being TRBD1 or TRBD2 (5 bases each). V lost 5 bases and J lost 10, with 10 bases in between. The CDR3 has 10 residues. Germline CDR1 DFQATT, CDR2 SNEGSKA (reference sequence). The chain's CDR3 is CSARTGPQYF. The CDR3 DNA reads as TGCAGTGCTCGTACGGGGCCGCAGTATTTT.

A few counts support this clone. CDR3 amino acids: CARSLDSTGEQYF. CDR3 coding DNA: TGTGCCAGAAGCTTGGATTCGACAGGCGAGCAGTACTTC. V gene TRBV5-3 combines with J gene TRBJ2-7, with D perhaps TRBD1 (6 bases). TRBV5-3 is labeled an ORF, and its function is uncertain. CDR3 size: 13 residues. V lost 0 bases and J 6 bases, leaving 10 bases between the germline ends.

The chain uses TRBV6-5 and TRBJ1-1, with D tentatively TRBD1 (6 bases). The CDR3 sequence is 11 residues long. CDR1 and CDR2 from the germline V gene are MNHEY and SVGAGI. V was trimmed by 6 bases and J by 9 bases, leaving 11 bases between them. The CDR3 region has the DNA TGTGCCAGCAGCAACAGGGTGAAAGCTTTCTTT. Protein product: CASSNRVKAFF.

The chain combines TRBV5-6 with TRBJ1-2, with D possibly TRBD1 on 5 matching bases. CDR1 SGHDT and CDR2 YYEEEE come from the germline V gene. V shed 0 bases and J shed 4 bases, with 10 bases lying between them. There are 14 residues in the CDR3. The CDR3 region is CASSLAGNPYGYTF. DNA for the CDR3: TGTGCCAGCAGCTTGGCAGGGAACCCCTATGGCTACACCTTC. Full variable domain (outside the CDR3, taken from reference TRBV5-6 and TRBJ1-2): DAGVTQSPTHLIKTRGQQVTLRCSPKSGHDTVSWYQQALGQGPQFIFQYYEEEERQRGNFPDRFSGHQFPNYSSELNVNALLLGDSALYLCASSLAGNPYGYTFGSGTRLTVV.

This clone was observed a few times. This chain links TRBV11-2 with TRBJ1-5; possibly TRBD1 for D (5 bases). The germline V and J ends were trimmed by 3 bases and 4 bases, with 10 bases remaining between them. Germline V gives CDR1 SGHAT, CDR2 FQNNGV. The CDR3 extends over 14 amino acids. The CDR3 region has the DNA TGTGCCAGCAGCTTCCCGGGGGTAAATCAGCCCCAGCATTTT. The encoded protein is CASSFPGVNQPQHF.

This CDR3 is CASSQVPGRDEQFF. The CDR3 DNA reads as TGCGCCAGCAGCCAAGTTCCAGGAAGAGATGAGCAGTTCTTC. The V gene is TRBV4-1, the J gene TRBJ2-1; D is uncertain. Looked up from germline, CDR1 is MGHRA and CDR2 is YSYEKL. CDR3 size: 14 residues. V dropped 1 base and J dropped 8 bases, with 12 bases sitting between them.

This clone was detected a few times. The CDR3 loop is CASSPKGRQPNQPQHF. The CDR3 coding sequence is TGTGCCAGCAGCCCTAAAGGCCGACAGCCTAATCAGCCCCAGCATTTT. This chain uses TRBV4-2 with TRBJ1-5; a weak D match, TRBD1 (5 bases). The CDR3 spans 16 residues. CDR1 and CDR2 (germline): LGHNA, YNFKEQ. V was cut by 4 bases and J by 4 bases, with 17 bases left in between.

This clone came up once. This chain links TRBV15 with TRBJ2-5; 13 nucleotides agree with TRBD2. The CDR3 loop spans 17 amino acids. Germline V CDR1 and CDR2: LNHNV, YYDKDF (reference sequence). J gave up 5 bases and V 2 bases, and 8 bases lay outside the gene matches. In DNA, the CDR3 is TGTGCCACCAGCAGATTCCCGGGACTAGCGGGACACGAGACCCAGTACTTC. Translating it yields CATSRFPGLAGHETQYF. The variable domain in full, with the rest retrieved from reference TRBV15 and TRBJ2-5, is DAMVIQNPRYQVTQFGKPVTLSCSQTLNHNVMYWYQQKSSQAPKLLFHYYDKDFNNEADTPDNFQSRRPNTSFCFLDIRSPGLGDTAMYLCATSRFPGLAGHETQYFGPGTRLLVL.

The V gene is TRBV19, the J gene TRBJ2-7; 8 bases line up with TRBD1. Per germline, CDR1 LNHDA and CDR2 SQIVND (reference sequence). The V and J ends lost 4 bases and 9 bases, in that order; junction bases with no gene match: 5. The length of the CDR3 is 12 residues. The CDR3 loop reads CASSRGQGSQYF. In DNA, the CDR3 is TGTGCCAGTAGTAGAGGACAGGGTTCGCAGTACTTC.

The rearrangement uses TRBV5-1 and TRBJ2-5, with no clear D. V was trimmed by 1 base and J by 0 bases, leaving 1 base between them. Germline lookup yields CDR1 SGHRS and CDR2 YFSETQ. The CDR3 sequence is 12 residues long. CDR3 sequence: CASSLNQETQYF. The DNA of the CDR3 is TGCGCCAGCAGCTTGAACCAAGAGACCCAGTACTTC.

This chain links TRBV5-6 with TRBJ1-4; 10 bases agree with TRBD1. Germline loops: CDR1 SGHDT, CDR2 YYEEEE. V shed 5 bases and J 7 bases; nucleotides not matched to a gene: 11. This CDR3 region has 16 residues. In DNA form, the CDR3 reads TGTGCCAGCAGGAGAAAACCTGACAGGGGGCCTGAAAAACTGTTTTTT. Its protein product is CASRRKPDRGPEKLFF.